The rows below give T cell receptor beta chains drawn from one sample of a study of graft-versus-host responses after intestinal transplantation. Which antigens these TCRs recognize remains unknown. Assay used: immunoSEQ multiplex PCR; TCRdb lists only in-frame clones, some missing. Among some 86,000 clones listed, roughly 89% were seen once. Sequences were derived from unstimulated CD4+ T cells sorted from spleen or lymph node cells, sampled before intestinal transplant. All receptors come from a human donor who received an intestinal transplant. Both conserved end residues are part of each CDR3. A D gene is named only where the DNA matches it firmly. A clone size is listed for some rows: how often the clone was seen (once, few, many), or a class if it is expanded.

>TRBV7-2|NA|TRBJ2-6|NA
TGTGCCAGCAGGTTCGGGGCTGGGGCCAACGTCCTGACTTTC
CASRFGAGANVLTF
>TRBV19|NA|TRBJ2-2|NA
TGTGCCAGTAGTATTGCTCAGGTATACGGGGAGCTGTTTTTT
CASSIAQVYGELFF
>TRBV30|once|TRBJ2-2|TRBD1
TGTGCCTGGGCTTTAGGGGGACAGGGCGGGGAGCTGTTTTTT
CAWALGGQGGELFF
>TRBV12-5|NA|TRBJ2-3|NA
TGTGCTAGTGGTTTAGGGCAGGGGGGTGATACGCAGTATTTT
CASGLGQGGDTQYF
>TRBV9|NA|TRBJ1-3|NA
TGTGCCAGCAGCGTAGCACAGGTACTCTCTGGAAACACCATATATTTT
CASSVAQVLSGNTIYF
>TRBV30|NA|TRBJ2-3|TRBD2
TGTGCCTGGAGTGTAACTAGCGGGGGATTTAGCACAGATACGCAGTATTTT
CAWSVTSGGFSTDTQYF
>TRBV4-1|NA|TRBJ1-2|TRBD1
TGCGCCAGCAGCCAGGAAAACAGGGGACTTGGCTATGGCTACACCTTC
CASSQENRGLGYGYTF
>TRBV4-1|NA|TRBJ1-2|NA
TGCGCCAGCAGCCAAGCAGTTATAGTGACAGACTATGGCTACACCTTC
CASSQAVIVTDYGYTF
>TRBV7-2|NA|TRBJ1-2|NA
TGTGCCAGCAGCTTAATCGGACAAGGGGGCTATGGCTACACCTTC
CASSLIGQGGYGYTF
>TRBV19|NA|TRBJ2-5|TRBD2
TGTGCCAGTAGCACTACTAGCGGGGTAACTCAAGAGACCCAGTACTTC
CASSTTSGVTQETQYF
>TRBV18|NA|TRBJ2-1|NA
TGTGCCAGCTCACCACAGTCTGGGGGGGGCCCAAATGAGCAGTTCTTC
CASSPQSGGGPNEQFF
>TRBV15|NA|TRBJ2-3|NA
TGTGCCACCAGCAGGGACCGGGCTACCGGGGAAGATACGCAGTATTTT
CATSRDRATGEDTQYF
>TRBV4-3|NA|TRBJ2-2|TRBD2
TGCGCCAGCAGCCAAGTGGCCCCGGGACTAGCGGGGGGGCCCGGGGAGCTGTTTTTT
CASSQVAPGLAGGPGELFF
>TRBV19|few|TRBJ1-4|NA
TGTGCCAGTAGTATAGCTGCAACTAATGAAAAACTGTTTTTT
CASSIAATNEKLFF
>TRBV10-3|NA|TRBJ1-4|TRBD1
TGTGCCACCGGGACAGGGAATGAAAAACTGTTTTTT
CATGTGNEKLFF
>TRBV9|NA|TRBJ1-4|NA
TGTGCCAGCAGCTCAGAGGGGGGGACCCTTAATGAAAAACTGTTTTTT
CASSSEGGTLNEKLFF
>TRBV5-1|NA|TRBJ1-1|TRBD1
TGCGCCAGCAGCTTGTACAGGGTCGGACAGGGGAGGAACACTGAAGCTTTCTTT
CASSLYRVGQGRNTEAFF
>TRBV30|NA|TRBJ1-2|TRBD1
TGTGCCTGGAGGACAGGGGTGGGGTATGGCTACACCTTC
CAWRTGVGYGYTF
>TRBV7-9|NA|TRBJ2-7|TRBD1
TGTGCCAGCAGCACTTCGGACAGGGAGCAGTACTTC
CASSTSDREQYF
>TRBV7-8|NA|TRBJ2-7|NA
TGTGCCAGCAGCCCCCGGAGGGAGCACCTGACCTACGAGCAGTACTTC
CASSPRREHLTYEQYF
>TRBV5-1|NA|TRBJ1-3|NA
TGCGCCAGCAGCTTGGATGGAGCTGGAAACACCATATATTTT
CASSLDGAGNTIYF
>TRBV19|NA|TRBJ2-5|NA
TGTGCCAGTAGTGTCGACAGAGAAGAGACCCAGTACTTC
CASSVDREETQYF
>TRBV6-1|once|TRBJ1-2|NA
TGTGCCAGCAGTGACACAGCAAACTATGGCTACACCTTC
CASSDTANYGYTF
>TRBV5-1|once|TRBJ2-3|NA
TGCGCCAGCAGCTTAGGGGGGGGCACAGATACGCAGTATTTT
CASSLGGGTDTQYF
>TRBV18|NA|TRBJ1-1|NA
TGTGCCAGCTCTCAGGTATCGAACACTGAAGCTTTCTTT
CASSQVSNTEAFF
>TRBV19|NA|TRBJ2-7|TRBD1
TGTGCCAGTAGCACAAGACAGGGTCAATCTTACGAGCAGTACTTC
CASSTRQGQSYEQYF
>TRBV27|few|TRBJ1-6|TRBD1
TGTGCCAGCAGTTTTAGGGGGCTCGGTTCACCCCTCCACTTT
CASSFRGLGSPLHF
>TRBV7-9|NA|TRBJ2-7|NA
TGTGCCAGCAGCTTACAGGGGTACTACGAGCAGTACTTC
CASSLQGYYEQYF
>TRBV9|NA|TRBJ2-3|TRBD2
TGTGCCAGCAGCGCTTATTTTAGCGGGGGAAGCACAGATACGCAGTATTTT
CASSAYFSGGSTDTQYF